This is a list of T cell receptor beta chains from one sample in a study of CD8 T cells in Susac syndrome. TCRdb re-derived calls from the immunoSEQ multiplex PCR reads in MiXCR, one entry per CDR3 protein. The sample has about 60,000 distinct CDR3 sequences; about 92% are singletons. Source material: CD8+ T cells from PBMCs. These receptors all come from a human donor in good health. The CDR3 runs from the conserved cysteine through the conserved F or W. D genes are given only for firm matches. A row's size may be missing; if present it is once, few, many or a size class.

V	size	J	D	DNA	CDR3
TRBV6-5	.	TRBJ2-7	.	TGTGCCAGCAGTTACTCGATCGAGTCCTACGAGCAGTACTTC	CASSYSIESYEQYF
TRBV28	.	TRBJ2-1	TRBD2	TGTGCCAGCAGTTCCCCCTCTGGACTAGCGGGGGGCTCCTACAATGAGCAGTTCTTC	CASSSPSGLAGGSYNEQFF
TRBV7-3	.	TRBJ2-5	.	TGTGCCAGCAGCTTAAGAGGTCCCTCGCTGTTTGAGACCCAGTACTTC	CASSLRGPSLFETQYF
TRBV30	.	TRBJ2-7	TRBD1	TGTGCCTGGAGTATTGGGACAGCCTACGAGCAGTACTTC	CAWSIGTAYEQYF
TRBV6-5	.	TRBJ2-2	.	TGTGCCAGCAGTCACAGGGCCTCCGGGGAGCTGTTTTTT	CASSHRASGELFF
TRBV7-2	once	TRBJ2-4	.	TGTGCCAGCAGCTTAGTTGGCACCTTTGACATTCAGTACTTC	CASSLVGTFDIQYF
TRBV12-5	.	TRBJ1-1	TRBD1	TGTGCTAGTGGTTTACGGACAGGTGAAGCTTTCTTT	CASGLRTGEAFF
TRBV19	.	TRBJ2-3	TRBD2	TGTGCCAGTAGTATAGACGGCGGGGGAACAGATACGCAGTATTTT	CASSIDGGGTDTQYF
TRBV10-3	.	TRBJ1-5	.	TGTGCCATCAGTGAGTCGGACAGATCAAATCAGCCCCAGCATTTT	CAISESDRSNQPQHF
TRBV10-1	.	TRBJ2-3	TRBD2	TGCGCCAGCAGTGAGACAAGCGGGGGGGGCACAGATACGCAGTATTTT	CASSETSGGGTDTQYF